The 8 T cell receptor beta chains given below trace back to one sample, sequenced in a study of spatial heterogeneity in lung cancer. Described time point: blood at routine non-recurrence follow-up after resection. TCRdb itself ran the 5' RACE reads through MiXCR, one entry per CDR3 protein. This sample has 110,000 or so distinct CDR3 sequences; 11% occur once, and the top ten carry 20% to 25%. Sequencing used PBMCs, obtained at follow-up. The receptors come from a female donor with early-stage non-small cell lung cancer.

V usage is TRBV7-2 and J usage is TRBJ1-5, with 7 bases matching TRBD1. This CDR3 has 15 residues. V shed 5 bases, J shed 10 bases, and the junction held 14 bases outside the gene matches. Looked up from germline, CDR1 is SGHTA and CDR2 is FQGNSA. The CDR3 region has the DNA TGTGCCAGCAGCATGGGACAGCCTCCTTCGGTACCCCAGCATTTT. Translation: CASSMGQPPSVPQHF.

V usage is TRBV5-1 and J usage is TRBJ2-2, with 10 bases that match TRBD2. With 2 bases clipped from V and 5 bases from J, the junction kept 6 bases outside the gene matches. CDR1 SGHRS and CDR2 YFSETQ come from the germline V gene. The CDR3 contains 16 residues. CDR3: CASSLSLAGVTGELFF. The CDR3 region has the DNA TGCGCCAGCAGCTTATCTCTAGCGGGAGTTACCGGGGAGCTGTTTTTT.

CDR3 nucleotide sequence: TGTGCCAGCAGCGTAGGACAGGGGGCAGCCAAAAACATTCAGTACTTC. This sequence encodes CASSVGQGAAKNIQYF. The rearrangement joins TRBV9 to TRBJ2-4, with 10 bases matching TRBD1. Trimming took 0 bases from V and 0 from J; bases not matched to a gene: 0. Germline CDR1 is SGDLS and CDR2 is YYNGEE. The CDR3 is made up of 16 amino acids. The full variable domain, completed using reference TRBV9 and TRBJ2-4, is DSGVTQTPKHLITATGQRVTLRCSPRSGDLSVYWYQQSLDQGLQFLIQYYNGEERAKGNILERFSAQQFPDLHSELNLSSLELGDSALYFCASSVGQGAAKNIQYFGAGTRLSVL.

This clonotype occurred a few times. At one of its ends the junction is not consistent with the germline gene, which may arise from a read error. The V gene is TRBV6-2 or TRBV6-3, the J gene TRBJ1-5; TRBD1 might be the D (6 bases). The germline V gene encodes CDR1 MNHEY and CDR2 SVGEGT. CDR3 length equals 12 residues. This chain's CDR3 is CASSGGNRPQHF. The CDR3 DNA reads TGTGCCAGCAGCGGGGGCAATCGGCCCCAGCATTTT.

The chain employs TRBV12-3 or TRBV12-4 and TRBJ2-5, with TRBD1 as a possible D gene (5 bases). The CDR3 runs to 13 residues. V lost 7 bases, J lost 2 bases, and 11 bases lay in between. CDR3 nucleotides: TGTGCCAGCAAGCTTGCAGGGCAAGAGACCCAGTACTTC. It is translated as CASKLAGQETQYF.

This clonotype has a count of ten or more. V gene TRBV24-1 combines with J gene TRBJ2-1; 10 bases map to TRBD1. V shed 6 bases and J 6 bases; nucleotides not matched to a gene: 7. The germline V gene encodes CDR1 KGHDR and CDR2 SFDVKD. The CDR3 covers 15 residues. CDR3 DNA: TGTGCCACCAGTCGGCGGGACAGGGGTTCCAATGAGCAGTTCTTC. Encoded protein: CATSRRDRGSNEQFF.

This clonotype has at least ten counts. The chain's CDR3 is CAIGELLGTQSYGYTF. Here the CDR3 DNA reads TGTGCCATAGGGGAGCTCCTAGGCACCCAATCTTATGGCTACACCTTC. The rearrangement joins TRBV28 to TRBJ1-2; possibly TRBD1 for D (5 bases). Germline assignment: CDR1 MDHEN and CDR2 SYDVKM. The CDR3 covers 16 residues. The V end lost 10 bases, the J end lost 5 bases, and 26 bases lay between the germline ends.

The rearrangement links TRBV28 to TRBJ2-1; 10 bases map to TRBD2. After removal of 7 bases from V and 1 base from J, the junction contained 10 bases not matched to a gene. CDR3 length: 17 residues. The germline gives CDR1 MDHEN, CDR2 SYDVKM. CDR3 in amino acids: CASTSHSGRQSYNEQFF. In DNA form, the CDR3 reads TGTGCCAGCACCTCTCATAGCGGGAGGCAGTCCTACAATGAGCAGTTCTTC.